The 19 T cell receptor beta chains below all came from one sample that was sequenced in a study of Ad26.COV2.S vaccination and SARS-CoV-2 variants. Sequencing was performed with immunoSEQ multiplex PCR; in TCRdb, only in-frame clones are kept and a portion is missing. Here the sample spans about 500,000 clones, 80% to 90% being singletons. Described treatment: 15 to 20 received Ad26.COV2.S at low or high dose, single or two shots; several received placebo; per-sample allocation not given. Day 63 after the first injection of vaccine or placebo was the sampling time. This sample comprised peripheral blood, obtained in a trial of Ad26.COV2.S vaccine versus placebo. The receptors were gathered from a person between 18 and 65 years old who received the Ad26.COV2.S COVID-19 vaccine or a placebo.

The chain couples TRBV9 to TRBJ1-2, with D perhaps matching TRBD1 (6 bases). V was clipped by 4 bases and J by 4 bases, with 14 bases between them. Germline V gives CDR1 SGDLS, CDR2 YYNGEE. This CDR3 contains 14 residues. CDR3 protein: CASSPDGGAYGYTF. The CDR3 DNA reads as TGTGCCAGCAGCCCCGACGGGGGGGCCTATGGCTACACCTTC.

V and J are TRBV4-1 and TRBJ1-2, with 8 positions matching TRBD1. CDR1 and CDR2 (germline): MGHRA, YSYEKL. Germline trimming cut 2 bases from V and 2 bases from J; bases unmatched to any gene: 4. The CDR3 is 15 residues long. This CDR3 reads CASSQKAGGNYGYTF. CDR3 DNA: TGCGCCAGCAGCCAAAAAGCAGGGGGCAACTATGGCTACACCTTC.

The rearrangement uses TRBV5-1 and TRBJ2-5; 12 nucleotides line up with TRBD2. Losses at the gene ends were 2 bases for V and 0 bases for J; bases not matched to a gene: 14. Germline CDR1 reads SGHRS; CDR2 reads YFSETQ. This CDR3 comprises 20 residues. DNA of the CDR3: TGCGCCAGCAGCTTTCCCCTCGACCCTACTAGCGGGAGGTACCAAGAGACCCAGTACTTC. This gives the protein CASSFPLDPTSGRYQETQYF.

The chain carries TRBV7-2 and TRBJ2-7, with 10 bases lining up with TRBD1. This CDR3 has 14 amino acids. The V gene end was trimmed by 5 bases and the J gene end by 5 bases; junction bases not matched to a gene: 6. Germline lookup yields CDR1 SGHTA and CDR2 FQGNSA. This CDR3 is CASSRDRGVHEQYF. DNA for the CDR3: TGTGCCAGCAGCCGGGACAGGGGTGTTCACGAGCAGTACTTC.

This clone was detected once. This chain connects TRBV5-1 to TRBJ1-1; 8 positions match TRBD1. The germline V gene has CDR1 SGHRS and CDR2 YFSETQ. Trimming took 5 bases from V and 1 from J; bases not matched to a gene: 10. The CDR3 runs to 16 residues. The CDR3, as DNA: TGCGCCAGCAGAACCCCAGGGGGCCTCGGGAACACTGAAGCTTTCTTT. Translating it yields CASRTPGGLGNTEAFF.

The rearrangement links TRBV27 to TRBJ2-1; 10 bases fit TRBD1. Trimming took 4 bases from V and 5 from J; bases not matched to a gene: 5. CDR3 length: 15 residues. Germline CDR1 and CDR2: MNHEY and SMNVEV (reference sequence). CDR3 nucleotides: TGTGCCAGCAGTTCTCGGACAGGGGGGAACAATGAGCAGTTCTTC. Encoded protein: CASSSRTGGNNEQFF.

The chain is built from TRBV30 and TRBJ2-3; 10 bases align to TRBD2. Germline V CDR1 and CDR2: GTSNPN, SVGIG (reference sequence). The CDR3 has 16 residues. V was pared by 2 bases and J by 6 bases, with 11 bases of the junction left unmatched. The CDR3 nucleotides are TGTGCCTGGAGTTATGCGAGTGTAGCGGGAGGTGATACGCAGTATTTT. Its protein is CAWSYASVAGGDTQYF.

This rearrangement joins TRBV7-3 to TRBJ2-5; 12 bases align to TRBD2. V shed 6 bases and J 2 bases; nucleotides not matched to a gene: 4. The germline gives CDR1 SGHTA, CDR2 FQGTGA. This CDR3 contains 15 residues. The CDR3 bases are TGTGCCAGCAGTAGGACTAGCGGGGCACAAGAGACCCAGTACTTC. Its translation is CASSRTSGAQETQYF.

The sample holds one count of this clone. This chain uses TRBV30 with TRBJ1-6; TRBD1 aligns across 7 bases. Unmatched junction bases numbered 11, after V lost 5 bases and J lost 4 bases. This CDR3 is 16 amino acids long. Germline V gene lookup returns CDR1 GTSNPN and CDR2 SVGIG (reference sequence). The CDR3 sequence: CAWGISRDSYNSPLHF. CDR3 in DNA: TGTGCCTGGGGTATAAGCCGGGACAGTTATAATTCACCCCTCCACTTT.

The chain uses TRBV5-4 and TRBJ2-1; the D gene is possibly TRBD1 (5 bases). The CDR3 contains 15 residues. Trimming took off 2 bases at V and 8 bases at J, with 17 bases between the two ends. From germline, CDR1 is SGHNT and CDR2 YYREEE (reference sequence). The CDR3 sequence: CASSFELGVSYEQFF. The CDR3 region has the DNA TGTGCCAGCAGCTTCGAGTTAGGGGTTAGCTATGAGCAGTTCTTC.

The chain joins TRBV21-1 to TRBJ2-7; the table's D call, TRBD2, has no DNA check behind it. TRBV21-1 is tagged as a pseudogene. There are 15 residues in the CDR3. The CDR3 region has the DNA TGTGCCAGCAGTAGAGTTCTCTCGGGAGTAGGAGAGCAGTACTTC. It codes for CASSRVLSGVGEQYF.

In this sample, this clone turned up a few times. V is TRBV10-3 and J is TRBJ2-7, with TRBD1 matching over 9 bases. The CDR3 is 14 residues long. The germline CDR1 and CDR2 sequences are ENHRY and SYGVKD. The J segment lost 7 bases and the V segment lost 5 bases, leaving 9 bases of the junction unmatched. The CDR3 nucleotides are TGTGCCATCAGTCACGGGACAGGGCAGGGGGAGCAGTACTTC. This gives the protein CAISHGTGQGEQYF.

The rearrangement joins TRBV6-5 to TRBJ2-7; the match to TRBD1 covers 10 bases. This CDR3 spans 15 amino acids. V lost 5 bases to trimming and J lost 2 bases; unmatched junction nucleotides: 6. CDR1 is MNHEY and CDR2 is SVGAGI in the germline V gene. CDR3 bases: TGTGCCAGCAGTCCGGGTGGGACAGGGGCCTACGAGCAGTACTTC. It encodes CASSPGGTGAYEQYF.

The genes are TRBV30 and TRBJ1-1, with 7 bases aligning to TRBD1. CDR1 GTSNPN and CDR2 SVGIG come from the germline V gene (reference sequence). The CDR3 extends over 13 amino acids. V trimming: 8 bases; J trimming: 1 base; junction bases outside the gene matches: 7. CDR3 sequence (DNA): TGTGCCGTAATGGGACAGACGAACACTGAAGCTTTCTTT. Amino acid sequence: CAVMGQTNTEAFF.

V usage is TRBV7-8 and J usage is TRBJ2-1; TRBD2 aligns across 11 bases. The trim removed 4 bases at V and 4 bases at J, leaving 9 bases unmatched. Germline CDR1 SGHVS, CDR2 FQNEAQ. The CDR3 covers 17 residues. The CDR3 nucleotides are TGTGCCAGCAGCTCCAAGGACCTAGCGGGGGGATACAATGAGCAGTTCTTC. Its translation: CASSSKDLAGGYNEQFF.

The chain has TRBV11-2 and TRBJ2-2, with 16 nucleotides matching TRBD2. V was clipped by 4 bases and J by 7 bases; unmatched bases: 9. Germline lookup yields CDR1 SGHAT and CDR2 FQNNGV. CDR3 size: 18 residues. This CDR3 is CASSSGLAGGPGVGELFF. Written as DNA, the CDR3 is TGTGCCAGCAGCTCGGGACTAGCGGGAGGGCCGGGTGTCGGGGAGCTGTTTTTT.

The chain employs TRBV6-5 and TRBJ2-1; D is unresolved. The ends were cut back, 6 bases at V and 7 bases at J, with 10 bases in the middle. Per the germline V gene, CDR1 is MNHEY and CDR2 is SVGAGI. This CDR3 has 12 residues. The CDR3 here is CASRTRGNEQFF. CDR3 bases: TGTGCCAGCAGGACCCGCGGAAATGAGCAGTTCTTC.

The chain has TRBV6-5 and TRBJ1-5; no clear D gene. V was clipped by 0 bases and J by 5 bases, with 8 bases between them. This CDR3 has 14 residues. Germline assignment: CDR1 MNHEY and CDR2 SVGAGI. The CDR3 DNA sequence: TGTGCCAGCAGTTACTCGTGGAGAGATCAGCCCCAGCATTTT. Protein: CASSYSWRDQPQHF.

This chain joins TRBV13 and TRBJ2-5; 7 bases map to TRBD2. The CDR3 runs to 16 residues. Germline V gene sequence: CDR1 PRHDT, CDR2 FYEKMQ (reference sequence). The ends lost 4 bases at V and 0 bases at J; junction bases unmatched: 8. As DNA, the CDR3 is TGTGCCAGCAGCTCTTGGGGGAGGGCGAACCAAGAGACCCAGTACTTC. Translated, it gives CASSSWGRANQETQYF.